This T cell receptor beta chain was retrieved from a study of CD8+ T cells in alopecia areata. Whole-study context: At a dose of 5 to 10 mg twice daily, oral tofacitinib was given to treated patients. It was 6 to 18 months of tofacitinib, and then there were 6 months off drug. Regarding the study as a whole: Scalp samples also contribute reads from the resident alphabeta T cells found in normal skin. Compared with mice, patients displayed less clear TCR sharing, possibly for HLA-related reasons.

CDR3 size: 16 residues. The V gene end was trimmed by 3 bases and the J gene end by 4 bases; junction bases not matched to a gene: 9. CDR1 and CDR2 (germline): SGHTA, FQGNSA. Extracted from the samples, RNA was reverse transcribed into cDNA to serve as the sequencing template. The method was immunoSEQ multiplex PCR; TCRdb's version includes in-frame clones alone and lacks a portion of them. The sample lists about 91,000 clones, roughly two fifths occurring once. This clone has more than one count but fewer than ten. Its antigen remains unknown. This clonotype was sampled from a human donor with alopecia areata. Sequenced material: CD4+ T cells sorted from blood. The chain is built from TRBV7-2 and TRBJ2-7; 10 bases fit TRBD1. DNA for the CDR3: TGTGCCAGCAGCTTGGTGGGCCGGGACAGGGGTTACGAGCAGTACTTC. Amino acid sequence: CASSLVGRDRGYEQYF.